Following are 3 T cell receptor beta chains from one sample sequenced in a study of blood T cell repertoires in COVID-19. TCRdb keeps only in-frame clones here, not all; method: immunoSEQ multiplex PCR. The table has roughly 260,000 clones, roughly nine tenths seen once. The sequenced material came from peripheral blood. These receptors all stem from a man aged 55 to 70 who had recovered from COVID-19.

V gene TRBV6-1 combines with J gene TRBJ2-6; D is uncertain. The V end was cut by 3 bases, the J end by 0 bases, with 9 bases between. Germline lookup yields CDR1 MNHNS and CDR2 SASEGT. The CDR3 runs to 16 residues. The CDR3 loop reads CASSDISHSGANVLTF. Here the CDR3 DNA reads TGTGCCAGCAGTGATATTTCACACTCTGGGGCCAACGTCCTGACTTTC.

Here the CDR3 DNA reads TGTGCCAGCAGCCAAGTGGCAGTGAACACTGAAGCTTTCTTT. Protein sequence: CASSQVAVNTEAFF. This chain uses TRBV3-1 (or the pseudogene TRBV3-2) with TRBJ1-1; D call uncertain. The V gene lost 1 base and the J gene lost 0 bases, with 6 bases spanning the gap. This CDR3 is built from 14 residues. Per the germline V gene, CDR1 is LGHDT and CDR2 is YNNKEL (reference sequence).

This chain links TRBV6-5 with TRBJ2-1, with 7 bases matching TRBD1. The V segment lost 2 bases and the J segment 3 bases; nucleotides outside the gene matches: 4. The CDR3 is 15 residues long. Germline loops: CDR1 MNHEY, CDR2 SVGAGI. CDR3 protein: CASSYAAGGYNEQFF. The CDR3 bases are TGTGCCAGCAGTTACGCGGCAGGGGGCTACAATGAGCAGTTCTTC.